This passage covers 22 T cell receptor beta chains from one sample sequenced in a study of immune evolution from preneoplasia to lung adenocarcinoma. Method: immunoSEQ multiplex PCR; TCRdb's copy keeps in-frame clones and lacks some. The table records about 4,200 clones, 81% of them present only once. The sequencing sample was made of FFPE adjacent normal lung tissue. The receptor source for this set is a person aged 70 to 79 with lung adenocarcinoma.

V and J are TRBV28 and TRBJ2-4; TRBD1 matches at 9 bases. The trim removed 6 bases at V and 7 bases at J, leaving 10 bases unmatched. CDR1 and CDR2 (germline): MDHEN, SYDVKM. The CDR3 consists of 15 residues. This CDR3 is CASSSGTGTGNIQYF. The CDR3 DNA reads as TGTGCCAGCAGCAGTGGGACCGGGACAGGGAACATTCAGTACTTC.

This chain connects TRBV28 to TRBJ2-5, with D possibly matching TRBD1 (6 bases). Deletions cut 5 bases from V and 5 bases from J, with 21 bases between. This CDR3 contains 16 residues. Germline lookup yields CDR1 MDHEN and CDR2 SYDVKM. The CDR3 loop is CASSPPLTGKAETQYF. The CDR3 DNA reads TGTGCCAGCAGTCCCCCTTTGACAGGCAAGGCGGAGACCCAGTACTTC.

CDR3 sequence reads: CASYPSSAQSSYEQYF. For the CDR3, the DNA is TGTGCCAGCTACCCCAGCTCGGCTCAGAGCTCCTACGAGCAGTACTTC. This chain uses TRBV28 with TRBJ2-7; no clear D. The germline V and J ends were trimmed by 8 bases and 0 bases, with 20 bases remaining between them. The CDR3 contains 16 residues. CDR1 and CDR2 from the germline V gene are MDHEN and SYDVKM.

V is TRBV29-1 and J is TRBJ2-7; 7 nucleotides agree with TRBD2. Germline V gene data show CDR1 as SQVTM and CDR2 as ANQGSEA. CDR3 length: 12 amino acids. Here the CDR3 reads CVCGVPGGEQYF. Here the CDR3 DNA reads TGCGTCTGCGGGGTTCCCGGGGGGGAGCAGTACTTC.

The CDR3 sequence is CASSEGFEGGEGTEAFF. The DNA of the CDR3 is TGTGCCAGCAGTGAGGGATTCGAAGGGGGCGAAGGCACTGAAGCTTTCTTT. The V call is TRBV6-4, the J call TRBJ1-1; TRBD1 matches at 7 bases. Trimming removed 3 bases from V and 4 bases from J; junction bases left unmatched: 14. Germline V gene sequence: CDR1 MRHNA, CDR2 SNTAGT. This CDR3 spans 17 amino acids.

The chain carries TRBV4-1 and TRBJ1-2, with D unclear. CDR1 MGHRA and CDR2 YSYEKL come from the germline V gene. This CDR3 contains 15 residues. Trimming left V 2 bases short and J 4 bases short, with 14 bases between. The DNA of the CDR3 is TGCGCCAGCAGCCAAAGACAACTGCTCTTCTATGGCTACACCTTC. It is translated as CASSQRQLLFYGYTF.

The chain combines TRBV6-5 with TRBJ1-6; no definite D call. Germline CDR1 MNHEY, CDR2 SVGAGI. This CDR3 contains 11 residues. Trimming took off 9 bases at V and 14 bases at J, with 14 bases between the two ends. CDR3 sequence: CASRTKRSLHF. CDR3 bases: TGTGCCAGTCGGACTAAGCGGTCCCTCCACTTT.

The chain has TRBV28 and TRBJ1-4; the match to TRBD1 covers 7 bases. CDR1 is MDHEN, CDR2 SYDVKM, per germline. The CDR3 spans 15 residues. The ends lost 5 bases at V and 2 bases at J; junction bases unmatched: 5. The CDR3: CASSTQGVTNEKLFF. CDR3 bases: TGTGCCAGCAGTACCCAGGGGGTGACTAATGAAAAACTGTTTTTT.

The gene calls are TRBV11-3 and TRBJ2-7, with 7 bases matching TRBD1. This CDR3 region has 13 residues. The V segment lost 5 bases and the J segment 3 bases; nucleotides outside the gene matches: 4. Germline V gene data show CDR1 as SGHNT and CDR2 as YENEEA. The CDR3 DNA follows: TGTGCCAGCAGCCCCAGGGGGAGCTACGAGCAGTACTTC. Residues: CASSPRGSYEQYF.

The V call is TRBV11-2, the J call TRBJ1-1; D ambiguous. This CDR3 comprises 15 residues. CDR1 SGHAT and CDR2 FQNNGV come from the germline V gene. The V and J ends lost 5 bases and 1 base respectively, with 14 bases between them. The CDR3 region is CASSAQFGRNTEAFF. Written as DNA, the CDR3 is TGTGCCAGCAGCGCCCAGTTTGGACGGAACACTGAAGCTTTCTTT.

The chain is built from TRBV19 and TRBJ1-1; a weak D match, TRBD1 (6 bases). The germline V gene has CDR1 LNHDA and CDR2 SQIVND (reference sequence). The V end lost 5 bases, the J end lost 3 bases, and 13 bases lay between the germline ends. This CDR3 contains 14 residues. CDR3 DNA: TGTGCCAGTAGTGGGGGGCTGTGGGACACTGAAGCTTTCTTT. It translates to CASSGGLWDTEAFF.

The gene calls are TRBV28 and TRBJ2-1; 8 bases align to TRBD2. V shed 6 bases and J 7 bases; nucleotides not matched to a gene: 14. The CDR3 runs 16 residues. Germline V lookup: CDR1 MDHEN, CDR2 SYDVKM. The CDR3 loop reads CASRAGLAGGLNEQFF. CDR3 nucleotide sequence: TGTGCCAGCAGGGCAGGGTTGGCGGGAGGCTTAAATGAGCAGTTCTTC.

V and J are TRBV21-1 and TRBJ1-4; the table names TRBD1, a call not compared with the DNA. TRBV21-1 is classified as a pseudogene. The CDR3 runs to 16 residues. For the CDR3, the DNA is TGTGCCAGCAGCAAAGTTGGGCCCCAGGGCGGTGAAAAACTGTTTTTT. Amino acids: CASSKVGPQGGEKLFF.

V and J are TRBV5-6 and TRBJ1-4; D not resolved. The CDR3 loop spans 14 amino acids. Germline assignment: CDR1 SGHDT and CDR2 YYEEEE. V was shortened by 4 bases and J by 6 bases, with 13 bases between the two germline ends. CDR3 loop: CASSVTRFDEKLFF. As DNA, the CDR3 is TGTGCCAGCAGCGTGACTCGCTTCGATGAAAAACTGTTTTTT.

The V call is TRBV11-2, the J call TRBJ1-1, with D tentatively TRBD1 (6 bases). Looked up from germline, CDR1 is SGHAT and CDR2 is FQNNGV. V lost 4 bases and J 11 bases, leaving 14 bases between the germline ends. This CDR3 is 12 amino acids long. As DNA, the CDR3 is TGTGCCAGCAGCTACCAAACAGGGCTGGCTTTCTTT. It specifies CASSYQTGLAFF.

CDR3 sequence: CASSQGRTSGLTKNIQYF. CDR3 coding DNA: TGTGCCAGCAGCCAAGGAAGGACTAGCGGGCTAACCAAAAACATTCAGTACTTC. V and J are TRBV14 and TRBJ2-4; TRBD2 aligns across 11 bases. V gave up 1 base and J gave up 2 bases; unmatched junction bases: 7. This CDR3 comprises 18 residues. Germline assignment: CDR1 SGHDN and CDR2 FVKESK.

The chain carries TRBV11-2 and TRBJ2-1; D gene unclear. Germline V gene lookup returns CDR1 SGHAT and CDR2 FQNNGV. V lost 5 bases to trimming and J lost 4 bases, with 15 bases between them. There are 15 residues in the CDR3. CDR3 in DNA: TGTGCCAGCAGCCCACAGATACTACTTTACAATGAGCAGTTCTTC. Protein product: CASSPQILLYNEQFF.

The V call is TRBV27, the J call TRBJ1-1; perhaps TRBD1 as D (6 bases). Trimming took 2 bases from V and 1 from J, leaving 8 bases between them. The CDR3 loop spans 14 amino acids. Germline-derived CDR1 and CDR2 are MNHEY and SMNVEV (reference sequence). The CDR3 here is CASSLRGRNTEAFF. The CDR3 region has the DNA TGTGCCAGCAGTTTAAGGGGGAGGAACACTGAAGCTTTCTTT.

The chain uses TRBV7-2 and TRBJ1-5; weak D call: TRBD1 (5 bases). CDR3 length: 15 amino acids. The germline V and J ends were trimmed by 3 bases and 4 bases, with 13 bases remaining between them. The germline V gene encodes CDR1 SGHTA and CDR2 FQGNSA. The CDR3 bases are TGTGCCAGCAGCTTTTTAGGGGTAGGAAATCAGCCCCAGCATTTT. Its translation is CASSFLGVGNQPQHF.

The J gene is TRBJ2-1, the V gene TRBV7-9; 10 nucleotides align to TRBD2. Germline V gene data show CDR1 as SEHNR and CDR2 as FQNEAQ (reference sequence). The CDR3 extends over 16 amino acids. V was pared by 3 bases and J by 7 bases, with 9 bases of the junction left unmatched. The chain's CDR3 is CASSFVAGGMRNEQFF. Here the CDR3 DNA reads TGTGCCAGCAGCTTTGTAGCGGGGGGAATGCGGAATGAGCAGTTCTTC.

In its sample, this clone ranks as large. The J gene is TRBJ2-1, the V gene TRBV5-1; D is possibly TRBD1 (6 bases). The CDR3 runs to 15 residues. The ends were cut back, 4 bases at V and 1 base at J, with 12 bases in the middle. CDR1 SGHRS and CDR2 YFSETQ come from the germline V gene. The DNA of the CDR3 is TGCGCCAGCAGCCTATGGGGGCAGTCCTACAATGAGCAGTTCTTC. Amino acid sequence: CASSLWGQSYNEQFF.

V is TRBV4-3 and J is TRBJ2-7; 9 nucleotides match TRBD2. Germline V gene data show CDR1 as LGHNA and CDR2 as YSLEER. Trimming took 4 bases from V and 2 from J; bases not matched to a gene: 6. The CDR3 totals 15 residues. As DNA, the CDR3 is TGCGCCAGCAGCCCGGCTAGCGGGGCTACCTACGAGCAGTACTTC. Amino acid sequence: CASSPASGATYEQYF.